This is a list of T cell receptor beta chains from one sample in a study of cytomegalovirus exposure and HLA in healthy donors. Clones were sequenced by immunoSEQ multiplex PCR, and TCRdb holds only the in-frame ones, with some missing. The repertoire includes around 140,000 clones, around four fifths of them detected once, and 2.5% to 3% sits in the top ten. Sample: PBMCs. The receptors here all came from a female donor in good health and CMV-seronegative. Both conserved end residues are part of each CDR3. A D gene is named only where the DNA matches it firmly. Clone size is given for some rows only: seen once, a few or many times, or a class if the clone is expanded.

size	J	D	length	V	DNA	CDR3
NA	TRBJ1-2	NA	16	TRBV6-6	TGTGCCAGCAGTCAAACCCGACAGGTGATCCTCTATGGCTACACCTTC	CASSQTRQVILYGYTF
NA	TRBJ1-6	TRBD1	14	TRBV25-1	TGTGCCAGCAGCCCGACAGGGGATAATTCACCCCTCCACTTT	CASSPTGDNSPLHF
few	TRBJ1-1	NA	13	TRBV30	TGTGCCCAAAAGGGGGGGGATGGTACTGAAGCTTTCTTT	CAQKGGDGTEAFF
NA	TRBJ2-3	NA	11	TRBV29-1	TGCAGCGTTGACGGAGGAGATACGCAGTATTTT	CSVDGGDTQYF
NA	TRBJ2-7	TRBD1	15	TRBV7-9	TGTGCCAGCAGCTTAGCGGACAGGGGCACCTACGAGCAGTACTTC	CASSLADRGTYEQYF
few	TRBJ2-2	TRBD1	14	TRBV4-1	TGCGCCAGCAGCCAGGGAACAGGGGCCGGGGAGCTGTTTTTT	CASSQGTGAGELFF
NA	TRBJ1-2	TRBD1	12	TRBV29-1	TGCAGCGCGGAAGGACAGGGATATGGCTACACCTTC	CSAEGQGYGYTF
once	TRBJ1-2	NA	13	TRBV27	TGTGCCAGATCGCGGCAGACCAACTATGGCTACACCTTC	CARSRQTNYGYTF
NA	TRBJ2-5	TRBD2	16	TRBV4-1	TGCGCCAGCAGCCAGGAAATGGGACTAGCGGAAGAGACCCAGTACTTC	CASSQEMGLAEETQYF
NA	TRBJ2-7	NA	15	TRBV28	TGTGCCAGCAGAGGGAGGGTGGGGGCCTCCTACGAGCAGTACTTC	CASRGRVGASYEQYF